The next 20 T cell receptor beta chains were all read from a single sample in a study of long-term antiretroviral therapy in people with HIV. The run of the v3.0 immunoSEQ assay was at survey level. Produced via immunoSEQ multiplex PCR; TCRdb's table is partial and in-frame only. Among more than 15,000 clones listed, 75% to 95% were seen once. This sample comprised unsorted PBMCs, obtained 0.3 years after starting antiretroviral therapy. These receptors were collected from a man aged 55 to 70 with HIV.

The rearrangement joins TRBV6-1 to TRBJ2-3; TRBD2 agrees at 9 bases. The V segment lost 2 bases and the J segment 2 bases; nucleotides outside the gene matches: 11. The CDR3 extends over 18 amino acids. Germline V lookup: CDR1 MNHNS, CDR2 SASEGT. CDR3 in amino acids: CASSEKGFSGSITDTQYF. The CDR3 nucleotides are TGTGCCAGCAGTGAAAAGGGGTTTAGCGGGAGCATCACAGATACGCAGTATTTT.

The CDR3 is CAISAVSGGLNTDTQYF. CDR3 DNA: TGTGCCATCAGTGCCGTTAGCGGGGGGCTTAACACAGATACGCAGTATTTT. The rearrangement uses TRBV10-3 and TRBJ2-3, with 10 positions matching TRBD2. The CDR3 runs to 17 residues. Germline CDR1 is ENHRY and CDR2 is SYGVKD. J was trimmed by 2 bases and V by 4 bases; bases with no gene match: 9.

V is TRBV7-9 and J is TRBJ2-5; 7 bases are shared with TRBD2. Trimming at V came to 7 bases and at J to 0 bases, leaving 14 bases not matched to a gene. The CDR3 consists of 17 residues. CDR1 and CDR2 (germline): SEHNR, FQNEAQ (reference sequence). This chain's CDR3 is CASNPNWRGSNQETQYF. Written as DNA, the CDR3 is TGTGCCAGCAATCCGAACTGGCGCGGGAGCAACCAAGAGACCCAGTACTTC.

The chain joins TRBV7-2 to TRBJ1-4; 8 bases align to TRBD1. The CDR3 consists of 14 residues. CDR1 is SGHTA, CDR2 FQGNSA, per germline. J gave up 4 bases and V 6 bases, and 4 bases lay outside the gene matches. The CDR3 reads CASRKGQGNEKLFF. The CDR3 DNA is TGTGCCAGCAGAAAAGGACAGGGTAATGAAAAACTGTTTTTT.

The chain joins TRBV6-6 to TRBJ2-5; the match to TRBD1 covers 7 bases. In germline, CDR1 is MNHNY, CDR2 SVGAGI (reference sequence). The J segment lost 5 bases and the V segment lost 6 bases, leaving 9 bases of the junction unmatched. The CDR3 is 14 amino acids. CDR3 loop: CASRRQGNSETQYF. In nucleotides, the CDR3 is TGTGCCAGCAGGCGACAGGGTAATTCGGAGACCCAGTACTTC.

This clone has more than one count but fewer than ten. The chain couples TRBV7-9 to TRBJ2-2; 9 bases map to TRBD2. This CDR3 region has 16 residues. The germline CDR1 and CDR2 sequences are SEHNR and FQNEAQ (reference sequence). Trimming cost V 5 bases and J 4 bases; bases outside gene matches: 8. CDR3 residues: CASSLSGRRPTGELFF. Written as DNA, the CDR3 is TGTGCCAGCAGCCTTAGCGGGAGACGTCCCACCGGGGAGCTGTTTTTT.

The rearrangement joins TRBV5-5 to TRBJ2-7, with D uncertain. Germline V lookup: CDR1 SGHKS, CDR2 YYEKEE (reference sequence). This CDR3 is 14 amino acids long. V lost 5 bases and J 0 bases, leaving 12 bases between the germline ends. CDR3 region: CASRNTDSSYEQYF. The CDR3, as DNA: TGTGCCAGCAGAAACACGGATAGCTCCTACGAGCAGTACTTC. The entire variable domain, with the rest obtained from reference TRBV5-5 and TRBJ2-7, is as follows: DAGVTQSPTHLIKTRGQQVTLRCSPISGHKSVSWYQQVLGQGPQFIFQYYEKEERGRGNFPDRFSARQFPNYSSELNVNALLLGDSALYLCASRNTDSSYEQYFGPGTRLTVT.

The CDR3 nucleotides are TGCAGCGTTGCGCACAGTCATCAAGAGACCCAGTACTTC. Its protein is CSVAHSHQETQYF. V and J are TRBV29-1 and TRBJ2-5, with D unresolved. CDR1 SQVTM and CDR2 ANQGSEA come from the germline V gene. Between the trimmed V and J ends, which lost 4 bases and 2 bases, there was a span of 11 bases. The CDR3 contains 13 residues.

The V gene is TRBV2, the J gene TRBJ2-3; 9 nucleotides agree with TRBD2. The CDR3 runs 17 residues. Trimming removed 6 bases from V and 2 bases from J; junction bases left unmatched: 12. Germline CDR1 and CDR2: SNHLY and FYNNEI. The CDR3 protein is CASSDGRLAELTDTQYF. CDR3 sequence (DNA): TGTGCCAGCAGCGACGGCAGACTAGCGGAACTCACAGATACGCAGTATTTT.

V and J are TRBV29-1 and TRBJ2-1; weak D call: TRBD2 (6 bases). The germline V and J ends were trimmed by 3 bases and 3 bases, with 18 bases remaining between them. Looked up from germline, CDR1 is SQVTM and CDR2 is ANQGSEA. CDR3 size: 16 residues. The CDR3 loop reads CSVDLTPAGSYNEQFF. The DNA for the CDR3 is TGCAGCGTTGACTTAACCCCCGCGGGGAGCTACAATGAGCAGTTCTTC.

The rearrangement joins TRBV29-1 to TRBJ2-7; the match to TRBD1 covers 8 bases. The V gene end was trimmed by 2 bases and the J gene end by 3 bases; junction bases not matched to a gene: 3. The length of the CDR3 is 13 residues. The germline V gene encodes CDR1 SQVTM and CDR2 ANQGSEA. This CDR3 reads CSVELGQGYEQYF. The CDR3 DNA sequence: TGCAGCGTTGAACTCGGACAGGGCTACGAGCAGTACTTC.

The rearrangement links TRBV7-9 to TRBJ2-3, with D maybe TRBD2 (6 bases). Per the germline V gene, CDR1 is SEHNR and CDR2 is FQNEAQ (reference sequence). Trimming took 2 bases from V and 2 from J, leaving 11 bases between them. The CDR3 is 15 amino acids. Written as DNA, the CDR3 is TGTGCCAGCAGCTTAAGAGCGGGCCACACAGATACGCAGTATTTT. Translating gives CASSLRAGHTDTQYF.

The V call is TRBV10-1, the J call TRBJ2-7, with D possibly TRBD2 on 6 matching bases. The V end lost 2 bases, the J end lost 5 bases, and 16 bases lay between the germline ends. Germline CDR1 WNHNN, CDR2 SYGVQD (reference sequence). This CDR3 is built from 15 residues. CDR3: CASSESMDGSHEQYF. In nucleotides, the CDR3 is TGCGCCAGCAGTGAGAGTATGGACGGGAGCCACGAGCAGTACTTC.

The chain carries TRBV11-2 and TRBJ1-2; no clear D. The V gene's germline CDR1 is SGHAT and CDR2 FQNNGV. Trimming took off 1 base at V and 0 bases at J, with 9 bases between the two ends. The CDR3 consists of 15 residues. CDR3 coding DNA: TGTGCCAGCAGCTTAGTTGGGGTAGCTAACTATGGCTACACCTTC. The encoded protein is CASSLVGVANYGYTF.

The V and J genes are TRBV9 and TRBJ1-2, with D unclear. Trimming removed 2 bases at V and 6 bases at J, with 17 bases between. CDR3 length: 15 residues. Germline CDR1 is SGDLS and CDR2 is YYNGEE. The CDR3 here is CASSVIVGSIDGYTF. CDR3 nucleotide sequence: TGTGCCAGCAGCGTTATCGTAGGGAGTATCGATGGCTACACCTTC.

The V call is TRBV30, the J call TRBJ1-1, with D perhaps matching TRBD1 (5 bases). Germline loops: CDR1 GTSNPN, CDR2 SVGIG (reference sequence). This CDR3 is 14 amino acids long. The germline V and J ends were trimmed by 6 bases and 1 base, with 15 bases remaining between them. The CDR3 spells CACPGGIRNTEAFF. The CDR3 DNA sequence: TGTGCCTGTCCCGGGGGTATTCGGAACACTGAAGCTTTCTTT.

The chain carries TRBV6-5 and TRBJ2-7; TRBD1 is a possible D gene (5 bases). Germline-derived CDR1 and CDR2 are MNHEY and SVGAGI. This CDR3 contains 14 residues. Deletions cut 6 bases from V and 5 bases from J, with 17 bases between. In nucleotides, the CDR3 is TGTGCCAGCAGATCTTACAGGTCCCTAAACGAGCAGTACTTC. This codes for CASRSYRSLNEQYF.

This chain uses TRBV6-1 with TRBJ2-7, with a possible D match to TRBD2 (7 bases). V shed 3 bases and J shed 7 bases, with 16 bases lying between them. Per the germline V gene, CDR1 is MNHNS and CDR2 is SASEGT. CDR3 size: 14 residues. The CDR3 reads CASSEGRGAVEQYF. As DNA, the CDR3 is TGTGCCAGCAGTGAGGGTCGGGGGGCGGTTGAGCAGTACTTC.

The chain couples TRBV7-8 to TRBJ2-7; possibly TRBD1 or TRBD2 for D (5 bases each). The V end lost 5 bases, the J end lost 2 bases, and 22 bases lay between the germline ends. Germline V gene sequence: CDR1 SGHVS, CDR2 FQNEAQ. There are 17 residues in the CDR3. The chain's CDR3 is CASSPLGVGVITYEQYF. The CDR3 nucleotides read TGTGCCAGCAGCCCCTTGGGGGTGGGGGTTATTACCTACGAGCAGTACTTC.

The CDR3 loop reads CASSLAGLREGYGYTF. CDR3 nucleotides: TGTGCCAGCAGCTTAGCGGGTCTTCGAGAGGGCTATGGCTACACCTTC. The chain combines TRBV7-2 with TRBJ1-2; no definite D call. Germline V gene lookup returns CDR1 SGHTA and CDR2 FQGNSA. This CDR3 has 16 residues. V dropped 0 bases and J dropped 4 bases, with 15 bases sitting between them.